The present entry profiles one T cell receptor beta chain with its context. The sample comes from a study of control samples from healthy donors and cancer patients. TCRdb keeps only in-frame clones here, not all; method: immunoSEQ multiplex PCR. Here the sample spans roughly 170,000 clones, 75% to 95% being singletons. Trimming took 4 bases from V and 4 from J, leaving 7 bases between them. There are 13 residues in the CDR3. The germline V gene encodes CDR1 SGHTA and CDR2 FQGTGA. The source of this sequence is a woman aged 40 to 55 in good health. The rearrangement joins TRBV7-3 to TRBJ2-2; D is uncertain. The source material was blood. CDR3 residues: CASSSEVTGELFF. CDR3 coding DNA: TGTGCCAGCAGCTCCGAGGTCACCGGGGAGCTGTTTTTT.